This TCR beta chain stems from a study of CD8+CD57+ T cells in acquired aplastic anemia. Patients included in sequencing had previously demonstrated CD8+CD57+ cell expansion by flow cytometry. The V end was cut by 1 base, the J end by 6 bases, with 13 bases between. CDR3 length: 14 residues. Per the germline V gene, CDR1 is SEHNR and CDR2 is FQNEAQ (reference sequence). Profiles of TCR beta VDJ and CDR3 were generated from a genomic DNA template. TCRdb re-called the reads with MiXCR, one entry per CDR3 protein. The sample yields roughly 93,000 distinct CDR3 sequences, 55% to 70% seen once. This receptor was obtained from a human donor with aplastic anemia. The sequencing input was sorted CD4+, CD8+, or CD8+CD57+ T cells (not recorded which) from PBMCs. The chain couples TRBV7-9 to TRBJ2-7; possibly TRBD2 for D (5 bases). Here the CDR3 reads CASSLEFGEGEQYF. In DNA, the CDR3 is TGTGCCAGCAGCTTAGAGTTTGGCGAGGGCGAGCAGTACTTC.